The entry below describes one TCR beta chain. The antigen is undetermined. The entry originates in a study of cytomegalovirus exposure and HLA in healthy donors. Study-level points and caveats: First-cohort TCR clusters tended to co-occur in the roughly 120 validation repertoires, a later analysis found. Three chains tied to CMV proved CMV antigen-specific in vitro.

The data were produced by immunoSEQ multiplex PCR, yet TCRdb's version contains in-frame clones alone and is incomplete. Of 300,000 to 400,000 clones listed, approximately 86% are singletons. This sequence was found in a man aged 25 to 40 in good health and CMV-seronegative. The sequencing input was PBMCs.

In DNA, the CDR3 is TGTGCCAGCAGCTTGGCCGAAGGGAGAGCTTTCTTT. Translating it yields CASSLAEGRAFF. The rearrangement joins TRBV5-6 to TRBJ1-1, with D unclear. The germline V gene has CDR1 SGHDT and CDR2 YYEEEE. Trimming cost V 0 bases and J 10 bases, with 10 bases left between them. CDR3 length equals 12 residues.